This T cell receptor (beta chain) was observed in a study of T cells in Graves' hyperthyroidism and ophthalmopathy. Study-wide points: Ophthalmopathy cases were set apart from stable hyperthyroidism by a 13 V-J model.

Trimming removed 0 bases from V and 0 bases from J, with 3 bases in between. This CDR3 is 13 amino acids long. Germline CDR1 LNHNV, CDR2 YYDKDF (reference sequence). Ophthalmopathy in the patients scored at least 3 on Clinical Activity Score and at least 4 on NOSPECS grade, lasting under 3 months. TCR beta CDR3 regions were amplified from RNA transcripts. HTBI primers were the set used in a first-round RT-PCR of the TCR CDR3. Using its own MiXCR run on the multiplex PCR reads, TCRdb lists one record per CDR3 protein. The data hold tens of thousands of distinct CDR3 sequences, with approximately 50% observed a single time. By share of the sample, this clonotype is medium-sized (0.01 to 0.1%). Its antigen is as yet unknown.

Sequencing was performed on blood. The chain is built from TRBV15 and TRBJ2-7, with no clear D. This receptor was identified in a woman aged 25 to 45 with Graves' ophthalmopathy. CDR3 loop: CATSREISYEQYF. CDR3 bases: TGTGCCACCAGCAGAGAGATCTCCTACGAGCAGTACTTC.